The 9 T cell receptor beta chains in this list originate from one sample, sequenced in a study of cytomegalovirus exposure and HLA in healthy donors. PCR was performed using 60 Vbeta and 13 Jbeta primers. The method was immunoSEQ multiplex PCR; TCRdb's version includes in-frame clones alone and lacks a portion of them. Found here are more than 140,000 clones, approximately 78% of them singletons; the top ten hold roughly 3.2%. Sequencing was done on a sample of PBMCs. The source of these receptors is a man aged 18 to 30 in good health and CMV-seropositive.

The CDR3 spells CASSFYTDTQYF. CDR3 DNA: TGTGCCAGCAGCTTCTACACAGATACGCAGTATTTT. This rearrangement joins TRBV7-2 to TRBJ2-3; D is undetermined. The germline V and J ends were trimmed by 3 bases and 2 bases, with 3 bases remaining between them. There are 12 residues in the CDR3. The V gene's germline CDR1 is SGHTA and CDR2 FQGNSA.

The gene calls are TRBV6-5 and TRBJ1-2; the D gene is possibly TRBD1 (6 bases). Trimming stripped 10 bases from V and 4 bases from J, with 10 bases between. This CDR3 has 11 amino acids. Germline V gene lookup returns CDR1 MNHEY and CDR2 SVGAGI. The CDR3 is CATRTAYGYTF. CDR3 DNA sequence: TGTGCCACCCGGACAGCCTATGGCTACACCTTC.

This clone has at least ten counts. This sequence joins TRBV19 and TRBJ1-5; 8 bases line up with TRBD1. The V and J ends lost 3 bases and 0 bases, in that order; junction bases with no gene match: 10. Germline loops: CDR1 LNHDA, CDR2 SQIVND (reference sequence). CDR3 length: 18 amino acids. CDR3 DNA: TGTGCCAGTAGTATGGGACAGGCCCCAGCGTATAGCAATCAGCCCCAGCATTTT. Amino acid sequence: CASSMGQAPAYSNQPQHF.

The CDR3 DNA follows: TGTGCCAGCAGCGCCGACCTCGGGGAGCAGTACTTC. Its translation is CASSADLGEQYF. The genes are TRBV9 and TRBJ2-7; D gene uncertain. Germline V gives CDR1 SGDLS, CDR2 YYNGEE. This CDR3 has 12 amino acids. Trimming shortened V by 3 bases and J by 7 bases, and 11 bases separated the two germline ends.

The CDR3 bases are TGTGCCAGCCGAAAGACGGCGGGGTACGAGCAGTACTTC. It translates to CASRKTAGYEQYF. This rearrangement joins TRBV6-5 to TRBJ2-5, with D possibly TRBD2 on 6 matching bases. The DNA end favors TRBJ2-7, so the J call may be wrong. Germline V gene data show CDR1 as MNHEY and CDR2 as SVGAGI. CDR3 size: 13 residues.

Only one count was recorded for this clone. At one of its ends the junction is not consistent with the germline gene, which may arise from a read error. This chain uses TRBV7-9 with TRBJ2-7; a weak D match, TRBD1 (6 bases). CDR1 and CDR2 (germline): SEHNR, FQNEAQ (reference sequence). This CDR3 is built from 12 residues. CDR3 loop: CSSRSYRDEQYF. CDR3 bases: TGTTCCAGCAGGTCCTACAGGGACGAGCAGTACTTC.

J is TRBJ2-3 and V is TRBV2; 11 nucleotides line up with TRBD2. The CDR3 is made up of 16 amino acids. Germline CDR1 reads SNHLY; CDR2 reads FYNNEI. J gave up 2 bases and V 5 bases, and 6 bases lay outside the gene matches. CDR3 sequence: CASSFATSGITDTQYF. The CDR3 DNA sequence: TGTGCCAGCAGTTTCGCGACTAGCGGGATCACAGATACGCAGTATTTT.

This clone was counted only a few times. The genes are TRBV15 and TRBJ2-3; 10 nucleotides agree with TRBD1. Losses at the gene ends were 3 bases for V and 1 base for J; bases not matched to a gene: 7. Germline CDR1 reads LNHNV; CDR2 reads YYDKDF (reference sequence). The CDR3 contains 17 residues. CDR3: CATSRGSGTGGTDTQYF. The CDR3 DNA is TGTGCCACCAGCAGGGGATCGGGGACAGGGGGCACAGATACGCAGTATTTT.

Concerning this clone itself: Its ends do not fully match the called genes, so a read error is possible. This sequence joins TRBV9 and TRBJ1-5, with D unclear. The CDR3 runs 15 residues. Germline CDR1 is SGDLS and CDR2 is YYNGEE. The chain's CDR3 is CVSSVGPLGHQPQHF. CDR3 nucleotide sequence: TGTGTCAGCAGCGTAGGTCCCCTTGGCCATCAGCCCCAGCATTTT.